These T cell receptor beta chains were read from a single sample in a study of identical twins. TCRdb reprocessed the 5' RACE reads with MiXCR, giving one entry per CDR3 protein. The table shows about 250,000 distinct CDR3 sequences, with 6% to 8% occurring only once. The sample was also reused in another study, on yellow fever vaccine responses in identical twins.

The material sequenced was CD8+ T cells sorted from blood. The receptor set was obtained from a woman between 18 and 29 years old in good health. Each CDR3 is given with its conserved first and last residue. D genes are given only for firm matches.

J | D | V | CDR3
TRBJ2-1 | TRBD1 | TRBV11-1 | CASSSSRSQGAFYNEQFF
TRBJ1-5 | . | TRBV4-1 | CASSPGGSQSNQPQHF
TRBJ2-3 | . | TRBV6-5 | CASSYSWEGADTQYF
TRBJ2-1 | TRBD1 | TRBV4-1 | CASGDRYNEQFF
TRBJ1-1 | . | TRBV7-9 | CASSLVQGNTEAFF
TRBJ2-5 | TRBD1 | TRBV4-1 | CASSQVGQGFRTQYF
TRBJ1-1 | TRBD1 | TRBV2 | CASSEEGANTEAFF
TRBJ2-3 | . | TRBV28 | CASSLWAGRSDTQYF
TRBJ2-7 | TRBD1 | TRBV27 | CASSLGTAAYEQYF
TRBJ2-3 | . | TRBV24-1 | CATSDLAEDTDTQYF
TRBJ2-1 | . | TRBV18 | CASSPRGGDHYNEQFF
TRBJ1-5 | TRBD1 | TRBV12-3/TRBV12-4 | CASSLTGNNQPQHF